Below are 24 T cell receptor beta chains sequenced from a single sample in a study of blood T cell repertoires in COVID-19. The protocol was immunoSEQ multiplex PCR, while the TCRdb copy is restricted to in-frame clones and leaves out a portion. The sample carries 80,000 to 100,000 clones, around nine tenths recorded once. The sample comprised peripheral blood. Source of these receptors: an elderly woman with acute or convalescent COVID-19.

This chain connects TRBV3-1 (or the pseudogene TRBV3-2) to TRBJ2-2; no clear D. Germline CDR1 reads LGHDT; CDR2 reads YNNKEL (reference sequence). V was shortened by 1 base and J by 0 bases, with 9 bases between the two germline ends. The CDR3 extends over 16 amino acids. The CDR3 loop is CASSQGYSSNTGELFF. CDR3 DNA sequence: TGTGCCAGCAGCCAAGGTTACAGCTCGAACACCGGGGAGCTGTTTTTT.

The chain recombines TRBV5-1 with TRBJ2-3; no clear D gene. The CDR3 extends over 16 amino acids. Trimming left V 4 bases short and J 6 bases short, with 21 bases between. Germline V gene lookup returns CDR1 SGHRS and CDR2 YFSETQ. The CDR3 here is CASSLVVSLPGDTQYF. The CDR3 DNA reads TGCGCCAGCAGCCTGGTGGTTTCCCTTCCCGGGGATACGCAGTATTTT.

This rearrangement joins TRBV5-4 to TRBJ2-3, with D hard to call. The V end was cut by 3 bases, the J end by 2 bases, with 7 bases between. The CDR3 covers 13 residues. Germline lookup yields CDR1 SGHNT and CDR2 YYREEE (reference sequence). CDR3 sequence: CASSSVLTDTQYF. Written as DNA, the CDR3 is TGTGCCAGCAGCTCCGTCCTCACAGATACGCAGTATTTT.

J is TRBJ2-3 and V is TRBV10-3; 8 nucleotides match TRBD1. V lost 2 bases and J lost 4; bases outside the gene matches: 8. CDR1 and CDR2 from the germline V gene are ENHRY and SYGVKD. CDR3 length: 16 amino acids. CDR3 amino acids: CAISESQGAFADTQYF. CDR3 bases: TGTGCCATCAGTGAGAGTCAGGGGGCTTTCGCAGATACGCAGTATTTT.

This rearrangement joins TRBV5-1 to TRBJ2-2, with TRBD2 as a possible D gene (7 bases). The V and J ends lost 4 bases and 0 bases respectively, with 10 bases between them. Germline CDR1 reads SGHRS; CDR2 reads YFSETQ. The CDR3 is 15 residues long. CDR3 DNA sequence: TGCGCCAGCAGCAGGGGGGGAACGAACACCGGGGAGCTGTTTTTT. Residues: CASSRGGTNTGELFF.

V and J are TRBV5-4 and TRBJ2-7; TRBD2 aligns across 10 bases. The J segment lost 4 bases and the V segment lost 0 bases, leaving 10 bases of the junction unmatched. CDR1 and CDR2 from the germline V gene are SGHNT and YYREEE (reference sequence). The CDR3 has 17 residues. CDR3 in DNA: TGTGCCAGCAGCTTGGGGCCGAGCGGGGGGGCCGCTTACGAGCAGTACTTC. This encodes CASSLGPSGGAAYEQYF.

The V gene is TRBV6-5, the J gene TRBJ1-5; TRBD1 might be the D (6 bases). Trimming removed 7 bases at V and 5 bases at J, with 18 bases between. Germline V gene data show CDR1 as MNHEY and CDR2 as SVGAGI. The CDR3 is 15 residues long. Here the CDR3 reads CASKATGWAHQPQHF. Here the CDR3 DNA reads TGTGCCAGCAAAGCCACAGGGTGGGCGCATCAGCCCCAGCATTTT.

This chain uses TRBV7-2 with TRBJ1-5, with 9 bases matching TRBD1. The CDR3 spans 16 residues. Germline V gives CDR1 SGHTA, CDR2 FQGNSA. V gave up 1 base and J gave up 6 bases; unmatched junction bases: 7. CDR3 loop: CASSLGGGQGSQPQHF. In DNA form, the CDR3 reads TGTGCCAGCAGCTTAGGGGGGGGACAGGGCAGTCAGCCCCAGCATTTT.

The genes are TRBV9 and TRBJ2-7; weak D call: TRBD2 (6 bases). The CDR3 sequence is 14 residues long. Trimming took off 2 bases at V and 6 bases at J, with 15 bases between the two ends. Per germline, CDR1 SGDLS and CDR2 YYNGEE. CDR3 sequence (DNA): TGTGCCAGCAGCGTTGGGGGGTTTGAGGGCGAGCAGTACTTC. Encoded protein: CASSVGGFEGEQYF.

The V and J genes are TRBV4-1 and TRBJ2-2; unclear D gene. This CDR3 comprises 14 residues. V was pared by 3 bases and J by 7 bases, with 12 bases between. Germline CDR1 and CDR2: MGHRA and YSYEKL. CDR3 nucleotide sequence: TGCGCCAGCAGCCACCCATTGGCAGGCGGGGAGCTGTTTTTT. Residues: CASSHPLAGGELFF.

The chain has TRBV7-6 and TRBJ2-2; TRBD2 is a possible D gene (5 bases). Between the trimmed V and J ends, which lost 5 bases and 6 bases, there was a span of 16 bases. The CDR3 is made up of 15 amino acids. CDR1 is SGHVS, CDR2 FNYEAQ, per germline. CDR3 in amino acids: CASSPFRGEAGELFF. In DNA form, the CDR3 reads TGTGCCAGCAGCCCCTTTCGGGGTGAAGCCGGGGAGCTGTTTTTT.

V is TRBV9 and J is TRBJ2-7, with D tentatively TRBD2 (5 bases). The germline V and J ends were trimmed by 4 bases and 2 bases, with 13 bases remaining between them. The CDR3 runs to 14 residues. The germline gives CDR1 SGDLS, CDR2 YYNGEE. For the CDR3, the DNA is TGTGCCAGCAGCCCCGGAGGCACGACCTACGAGCAGTACTTC. Translating gives CASSPGGTTYEQYF.

The chain links TRBV15 to TRBJ1-2; 7 bases align to TRBD1. This CDR3 region has 14 residues. CDR1 and CDR2 (germline): LNHNV, YYDKDF (reference sequence). The J segment lost 4 bases and the V segment lost 4 bases, leaving 6 bases of the junction unmatched. CDR3 DNA: TGTGCCACCAGCATTTGGCGACAGGGCTATGGCTACACCTTC. Amino acids: CATSIWRQGYGYTF. Using reference TRBV15 and TRBJ1-2 for the parts outside the CDR3, the full variable domain is DAMVIQNPRYQVTQFGKPVTLSCSQTLNHNVMYWYQQKSSQAPKLLFHYYDKDFNNEADTPDNFQSRRPNTSFCFLDIRSPGLGDTAMYLCATSIWRQGYGYTFGSGTRLTVV.

The chain recombines TRBV29-1 with TRBJ2-3; D is undetermined. The germline V and J ends were trimmed by 6 bases and 2 bases, with 12 bases remaining between them. The CDR3 has 13 residues. In germline, CDR1 is SQVTM, CDR2 ANQGSEA. CDR3: CSVPRLNTDTQYF. CDR3 nucleotides: TGCAGCGTCCCGCGGCTAAACACAGATACGCAGTATTTT.

The chain combines TRBV2 with TRBJ2-7; D is perhaps TRBD2 (5 bases). This CDR3 contains 14 residues. Trimming removed 6 bases from V and 4 bases from J, with 16 bases in between. The germline V gene has CDR1 SNHLY and CDR2 FYNNEI. In nucleotides, the CDR3 is TGTGCCAGCAGGAGGGCTCTTGAGACTTACGAGCAGTACTTC. Translated: CASRRALETYEQYF.

The table lists this clone with a count of one. The chain is built from TRBV9 and TRBJ1-1, with 8 positions matching TRBD1. This CDR3 has 15 residues. Trimming removed 4 bases from V and 1 base from J; junction bases left unmatched: 6. Germline loops: CDR1 SGDLS, CDR2 YYNGEE. The CDR3 DNA sequence: TGTGCCAGCAGCCCAAAGACAGGGGCGAACACTGAAGCTTTCTTT. Protein sequence: CASSPKTGANTEAFF.

This sequence joins TRBV7-2 and TRBJ2-7, with 7 positions matching TRBD1. Losses at the gene ends were 1 base for V and 3 bases for J; bases not matched to a gene: 6. The CDR3 runs to 15 residues. Germline V gene lookup returns CDR1 SGHTA and CDR2 FQGNSA. The CDR3 nucleotides are TGTGCCAGCAGCTTAGTCGGGACAGAGATCTACGAGCAGTACTTC. Translating it yields CASSLVGTEIYEQYF. Full variable domain (missing parts from reference TRBV7-2 and TRBJ2-7): GAGVSQSPSNKVTEKGKDVELRCDPISGHTALYWYRQSLGQGLEFLIYFQGNSAPDKSGLPSDRFSAERTGGSVSTLTIQRTQQEDSAVYLCASSLVGTEIYEQYFGPGTRLTVT.

This rearrangement joins TRBV13 to TRBJ1-4; D might be TRBD1 (5 bases). The CDR3 contains 13 residues. CDR1 is PRHDT, CDR2 FYEKMQ, per germline (reference sequence). V dropped 5 bases and J dropped 8 bases, with 12 bases sitting between them. CDR3 nucleotide sequence: TGTGCCAGCAGCGTCGGGGCGGGGGAAAAACTGTTTTTT. This translates into CASSVGAGEKLFF.

The chain is built from TRBV4-2 and TRBJ1-3, with 7 bases that match TRBD1. The germline V gene has CDR1 LGHNA and CDR2 YNFKEQ. The CDR3 is made up of 16 amino acids. The V and J ends lost 1 base and 0 bases, in that order; junction bases with no gene match: 3. The CDR3 protein is CASSQVGQNSGNTIYF. CDR3 nucleotide sequence: TGTGCCAGCAGCCAAGTGGGACAGAACTCTGGAAACACCATATATTTT.

The chain has TRBV9 and TRBJ2-5, with no clear D. The length of the CDR3 is 12 residues. V was shortened by 4 bases and J by 5 bases, with 9 bases between the two germline ends. Germline assignment: CDR1 SGDLS and CDR2 YYNGEE. This chain's CDR3 is CASSLHGETQYF. For the CDR3, the DNA is TGTGCCAGCAGCTTACACGGGGAGACCCAGTACTTC.

The V and J genes are TRBV19 and TRBJ2-1; 8 bases map to TRBD1. V shed 5 bases, J shed 7 bases, and the junction held 10 bases outside the gene matches. Germline CDR1 reads LNHDA; CDR2 reads SQIVND (reference sequence). The CDR3 covers 15 residues. The CDR3 here is CASSFTGGGLNEQFF. In DNA, the CDR3 is TGTGCCAGTAGTTTCACAGGGGGAGGTCTAAATGAGCAGTTCTTC.

J is TRBJ1-1 and V is TRBV2; D might be TRBD1 (5 bases). Between the trimmed V and J ends, which lost 4 bases and 1 base, there was a span of 13 bases. CDR1 SNHLY and CDR2 FYNNEI come from the germline V gene. The CDR3 runs 15 residues. In DNA form, the CDR3 reads TGTGCCAGCAGTGTTCTGGGGCTGGGGAACACTGAAGCTTTCTTT. The encoded protein is CASSVLGLGNTEAFF.

This chain connects TRBV6-5 to TRBJ1-5; TRBD1 might be the D (6 bases). The CDR3 runs 15 residues. CDR1 and CDR2 (germline): MNHEY, SVGAGI. V was clipped by 7 bases and J by 5 bases, with 18 bases between them. The CDR3 coding sequence is TGTGCCAGCACCAGTAGAGGGGGAAGGGATCAGCCCCAGCATTTT. Residues: CASTSRGGRDQPQHF.

The chain is built from TRBV28 and TRBJ2-7; TRBD1 is a possible D gene (5 bases). The CDR3 runs 14 residues. Germline assignment: CDR1 MDHEN and CDR2 SYDVKM. The V and J ends lost 7 bases and 5 bases respectively, with 18 bases between them. CDR3: CASNVLGRRDEQYF. CDR3 in DNA: TGTGCCAGCAACGTGTTAGGGCGCAGGGACGAGCAGTACTTC.